This is a list of T cell receptor beta chains from one sample in a study of blood T cell repertoires in COVID-19. The protocol was immunoSEQ multiplex PCR, while the TCRdb copy is restricted to in-frame clones and leaves out a portion. Seen here are 55,000 to 70,000 clones, roughly 80% observed once, and the top ten hold 23%. The sequenced material came from peripheral blood. The receptors come from a human donor in a cohort sampled during active COVID-19. Both conserved end residues are part of each CDR3. D genes are given only for firm matches.

NA	TRBV2	TRBJ1-1	CASSEYGGLAEAFF
TRBD2	TRBV6-6	TRBJ2-3	CASSYGLAGAIDTQYF
TRBD1	TRBV12-3/TRBV12-4	TRBJ2-7	CASTSGGRYEQYF
NA	TRBV7-2	TRBJ2-5	CASSLGAVETQYF
NA	TRBV11-2	TRBJ2-7	CASSLDGGAHSSYEQYF
TRBD2	TRBV29-1	TRBJ2-3	CSTGVGGGADTQYF
NA	TRBV28	TRBJ2-4	CASSSTPGVLDLAKNIQYF
NA	TRBV6-6	TRBJ2-5	CASRGQMTRETQYF
NA	TRBV6-6	TRBJ1-1	CATREGQNTEAFF
TRBD2	TRBV28	TRBJ2-3	CASSLAGDGTDTQYF
TRBD1	TRBV6-5	TRBJ1-1	CASSWDRGKITEAFF
NA	TRBV28	TRBJ1-1	CASSYGNTEAFF
TRBD2	TRBV5-4	TRBJ2-7	CASRKGPSGGAREQYF
NA	TRBV9	TRBJ2-3	CASSVAGTDTQYF
NA	TRBV27	TRBJ1-4	CASRGFGAGESEKLFF
NA	TRBV5-4	TRBJ2-1	CASSLTVDNEQFF
NA	TRBV7-2	TRBJ1-1	CASSSPPAEAFF
NA	TRBV7-2	TRBJ2-3	CASSRSGDNTDTQYF
NA	TRBV18	TRBJ2-3	CASSQSGEDTQYF
NA	TRBV4-2	TRBJ2-5	CASSQDWTYQETQYF
NA	TRBV29-1	TRBJ1-5	CSVGQFGQPQHF
TRBD1	TRBV19	TRBJ2-2	CASTLDRGATGELFF
TRBD1	TRBV5-5	TRBJ1-3	CASSPGWTGDGNTIYF
NA	TRBV19	TRBJ2-3	CASSMLTGNTDTQYF
TRBD1	TRBV6-4	TRBJ2-2	CASSPDRAGPGELFF
TRBD2	TRBV28	TRBJ2-5	CATRTSGSSLFGETQYF